This T cell receptor beta chain is from a study of control samples from healthy donors and cancer patients. This clone was observed a few times. The sample carries other DNA sequences with the same CDR3. Trimming stripped 3 bases from V and 3 bases from J, with 8 bases between. This CDR3 comprises 13 residues. Assay: immunoSEQ multiplex PCR; the TCRdb copy retains only in-frame clones and omits some. The table has 65,000 to 70,000 clones, approximately 84% seen once. The TCR sequence derives from a woman in her forties or fifties with lung cancer. The sequenced sample consisted of PBMCs. The chain joins TRBV12-3 or TRBV12-4 to TRBJ1-2; D uncertain. The CDR3 here is CASSFGSDYGYTF. As DNA, the CDR3 is TGTGCCAGCAGTTTTGGGTCCGACTATGGCTACACCTTC.